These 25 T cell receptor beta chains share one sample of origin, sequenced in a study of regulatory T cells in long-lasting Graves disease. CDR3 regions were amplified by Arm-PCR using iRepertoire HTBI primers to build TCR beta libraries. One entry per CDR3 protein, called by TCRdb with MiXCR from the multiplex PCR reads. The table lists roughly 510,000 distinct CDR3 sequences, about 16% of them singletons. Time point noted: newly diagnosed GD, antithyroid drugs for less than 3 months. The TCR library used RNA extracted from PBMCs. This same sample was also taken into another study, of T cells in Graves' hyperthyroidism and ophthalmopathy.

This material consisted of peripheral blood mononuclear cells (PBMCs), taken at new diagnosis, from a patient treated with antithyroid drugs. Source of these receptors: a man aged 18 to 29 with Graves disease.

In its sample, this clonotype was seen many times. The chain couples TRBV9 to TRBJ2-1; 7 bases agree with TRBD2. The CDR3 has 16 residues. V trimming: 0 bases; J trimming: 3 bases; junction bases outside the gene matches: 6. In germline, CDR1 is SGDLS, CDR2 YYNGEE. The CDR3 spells CASSVGSSGYYNEQFF. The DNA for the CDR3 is TGTGCCAGCAGCGTAGGGTCTAGCGGCTACTACAATGAGCAGTTCTTC.

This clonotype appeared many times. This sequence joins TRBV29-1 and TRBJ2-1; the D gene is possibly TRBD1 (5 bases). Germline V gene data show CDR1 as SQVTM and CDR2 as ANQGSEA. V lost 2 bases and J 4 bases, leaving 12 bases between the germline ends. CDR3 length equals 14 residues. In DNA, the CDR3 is TGCAGCGTTGAATGGCCAGGGTCGTACAATGAGCAGTTCTTC. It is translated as CSVEWPGSYNEQFF.

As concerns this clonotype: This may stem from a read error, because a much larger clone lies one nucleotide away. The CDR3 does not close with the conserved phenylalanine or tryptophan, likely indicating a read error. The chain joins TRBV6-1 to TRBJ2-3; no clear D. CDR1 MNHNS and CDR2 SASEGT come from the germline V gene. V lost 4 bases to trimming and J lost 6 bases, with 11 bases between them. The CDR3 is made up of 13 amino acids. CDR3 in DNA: TGTGCCAGCAGTGGCCAGGAGCCGGATACGCAGTATTCT. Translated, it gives CASSGQEPDTQYS.

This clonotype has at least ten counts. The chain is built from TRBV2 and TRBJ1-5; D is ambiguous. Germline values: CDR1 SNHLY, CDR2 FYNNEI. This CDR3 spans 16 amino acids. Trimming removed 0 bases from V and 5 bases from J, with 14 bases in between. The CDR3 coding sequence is TGTGCCAGCAGTGAAGCGGTGGGTTATGCGGATCAGCCCCAGCATTTT. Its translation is CASSEAVGYADQPQHF.

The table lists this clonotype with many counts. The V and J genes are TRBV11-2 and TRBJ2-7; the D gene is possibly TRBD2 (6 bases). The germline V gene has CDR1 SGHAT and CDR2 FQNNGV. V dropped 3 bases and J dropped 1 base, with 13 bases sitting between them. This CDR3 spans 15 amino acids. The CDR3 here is CASSLKRATSYEQYF. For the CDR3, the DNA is TGTGCCAGCAGCTTGAAGCGGGCTACGTCCTACGAGCAGTACTTC.

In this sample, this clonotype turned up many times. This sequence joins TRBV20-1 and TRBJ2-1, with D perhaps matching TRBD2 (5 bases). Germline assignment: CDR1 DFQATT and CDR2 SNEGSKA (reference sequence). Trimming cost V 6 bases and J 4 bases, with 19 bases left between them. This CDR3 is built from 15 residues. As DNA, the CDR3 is TGCAGTGCACATCTTATCGGACGGGGTTACAATGAGCAGTTCTTC. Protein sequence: CSAHLIGRGYNEQFF.

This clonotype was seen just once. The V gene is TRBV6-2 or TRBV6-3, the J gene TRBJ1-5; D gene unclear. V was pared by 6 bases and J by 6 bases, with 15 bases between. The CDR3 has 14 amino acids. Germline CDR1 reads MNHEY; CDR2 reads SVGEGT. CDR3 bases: TGTGCCAGCAGAAATCCCCCCGGGATTCAGCCCCAGCATTTT. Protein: CASRNPPGIQPQHF.

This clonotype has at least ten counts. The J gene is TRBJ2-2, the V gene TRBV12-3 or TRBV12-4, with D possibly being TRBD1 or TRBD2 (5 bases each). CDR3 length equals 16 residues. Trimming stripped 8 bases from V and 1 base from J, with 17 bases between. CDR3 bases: TGTGCCAGCCTTCTGCGAAGGGACCTGAACACCGGGGAGCTGTTTTTT. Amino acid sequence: CASLLRRDLNTGELFF.

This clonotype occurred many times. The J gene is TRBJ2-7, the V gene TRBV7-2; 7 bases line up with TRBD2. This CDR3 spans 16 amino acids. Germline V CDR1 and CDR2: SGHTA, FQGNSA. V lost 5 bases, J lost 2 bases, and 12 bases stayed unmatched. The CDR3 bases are TGTGCCAGCAGCCCAGGTGCGGGTCGGGGGGCCTACGAGCAGTACTTC. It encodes CASSPGAGRGAYEQYF.

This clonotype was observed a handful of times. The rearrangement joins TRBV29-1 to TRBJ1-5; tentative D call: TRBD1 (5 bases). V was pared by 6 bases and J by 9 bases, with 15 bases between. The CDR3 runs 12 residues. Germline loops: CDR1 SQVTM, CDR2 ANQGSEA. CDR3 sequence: CSVGHQEGPQHF. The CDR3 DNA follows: TGCAGCGTGGGGCACCAGGAGGGGCCCCAGCATTTT. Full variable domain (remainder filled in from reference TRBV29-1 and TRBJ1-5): SAVISQKPSRDICQRGTSLTIQCQVDSQVTMMFWYRQQPGQSLTLIATANQGSEATYESGFVIDKFPISRPNLTFSTLTVSNMSPEDSSIYLCSVGHQEGPQHFGDGTRLSIL.

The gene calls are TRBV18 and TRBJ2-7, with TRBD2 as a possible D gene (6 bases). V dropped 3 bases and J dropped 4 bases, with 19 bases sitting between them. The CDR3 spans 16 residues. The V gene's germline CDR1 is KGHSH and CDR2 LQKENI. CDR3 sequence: CASSPRGGTGSYEQYF. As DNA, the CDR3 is TGTGCCAGCTCACCCCGGGGCGGGACGGGGTCATACGAGCAGTACTTC.

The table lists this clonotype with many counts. The CDR3 here is CASSLEGSGSHNEQFF. CDR3 nucleotides: TGTGCCAGCAGCTTAGAAGGCAGCGGGAGTCACAATGAGCAGTTCTTC. This chain joins TRBV7-8 and TRBJ2-1; 8 bases fit TRBD2. V trimming: 1 base; J trimming: 5 bases; junction bases outside the gene matches: 7. Germline CDR1 reads SGHVS; CDR2 reads FQNEAQ. This CDR3 spans 16 amino acids.

The CDR3 is CASSLGPGTDTYEQYF. The CDR3, as DNA: TGCGCCAGCAGCTTGGGTCCCGGGACGGACACCTACGAGCAGTACTTC. This chain uses TRBV5-1 with TRBJ2-7; the D call may be TRBD1 or TRBD2 (5 bases each). Trimming took off 0 bases at V and 2 bases at J, with 15 bases between the two ends. The CDR3 is 16 amino acids. Germline lookup yields CDR1 SGHRS and CDR2 YFSETQ.

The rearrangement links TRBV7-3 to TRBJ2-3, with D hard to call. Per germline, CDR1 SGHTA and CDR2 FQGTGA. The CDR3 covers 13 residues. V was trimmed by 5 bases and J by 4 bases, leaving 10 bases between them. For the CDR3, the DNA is TGTGCCAGCAGCCCACCTAGAGCAGATACGCAGTATTTT. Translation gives CASSPPRADTQYF. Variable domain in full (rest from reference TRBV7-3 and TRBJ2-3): GAGVSQTPSNKVTEKGKYVELRCDPISGHTALYWYRQSLGQGPEFLIYFQGTGAADDSGLPNDRFFAVRPEGSVSTLKIQRTERGDSAVYLCASSPPRADTQYFGPGTRLTVL.

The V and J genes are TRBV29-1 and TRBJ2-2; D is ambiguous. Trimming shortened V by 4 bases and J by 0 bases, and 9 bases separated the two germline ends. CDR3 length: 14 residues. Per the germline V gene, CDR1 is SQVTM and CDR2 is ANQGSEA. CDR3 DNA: TGCAGCGTTGTCGAGTCTTCGAACACCGGGGAGCTGTTTTTT. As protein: CSVVESSNTGELFF.

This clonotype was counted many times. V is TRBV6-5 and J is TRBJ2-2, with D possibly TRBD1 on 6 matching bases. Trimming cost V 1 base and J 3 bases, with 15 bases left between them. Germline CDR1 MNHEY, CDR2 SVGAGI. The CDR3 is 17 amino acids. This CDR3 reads CASSYLHRDRDTGELFF. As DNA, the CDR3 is TGTGCCAGCAGTTACTTACACAGGGATAGGGACACCGGGGAGCTGTTTTTT.

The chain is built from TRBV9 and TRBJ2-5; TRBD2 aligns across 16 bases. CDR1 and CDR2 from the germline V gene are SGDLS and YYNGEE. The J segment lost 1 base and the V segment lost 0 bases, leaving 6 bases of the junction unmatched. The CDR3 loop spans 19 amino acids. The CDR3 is CASSVAPGLAGGPQETQYF. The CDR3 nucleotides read TGTGCCAGCAGCGTAGCTCCGGGACTAGCGGGAGGGCCCCAAGAGACCCAGTACTTC.

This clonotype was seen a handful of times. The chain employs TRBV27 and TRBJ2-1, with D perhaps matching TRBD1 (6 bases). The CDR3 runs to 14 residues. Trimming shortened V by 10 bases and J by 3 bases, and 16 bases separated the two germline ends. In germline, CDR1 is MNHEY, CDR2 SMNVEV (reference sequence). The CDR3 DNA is TGTGCCACGCACCGTTTAGGGGGCTACAATGAGCAGTTCTTC. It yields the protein CATHRLGGYNEQFF.

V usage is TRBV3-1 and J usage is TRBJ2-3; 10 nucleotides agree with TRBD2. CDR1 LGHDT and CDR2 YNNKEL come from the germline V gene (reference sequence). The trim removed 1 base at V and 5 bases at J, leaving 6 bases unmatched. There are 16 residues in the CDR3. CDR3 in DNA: TGTGCCAGCAGCCAAGTAGCGGGAGGAGTCAGAGATACGCAGTATTTT. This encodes CASSQVAGGVRDTQYF.

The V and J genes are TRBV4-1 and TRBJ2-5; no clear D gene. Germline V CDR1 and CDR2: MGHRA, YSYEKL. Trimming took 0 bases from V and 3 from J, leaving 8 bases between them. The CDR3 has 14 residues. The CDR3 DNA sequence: TGCGCCAGCAGCCAAGATAGGGCGGAAGAGACCCAGTACTTC. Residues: CASSQDRAEETQYF.

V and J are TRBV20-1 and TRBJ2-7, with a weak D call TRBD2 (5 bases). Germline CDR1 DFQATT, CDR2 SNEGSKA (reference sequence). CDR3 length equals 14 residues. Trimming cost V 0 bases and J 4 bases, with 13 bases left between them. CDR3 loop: CSARDRRGRYEQYF. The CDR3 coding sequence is TGCAGTGCTAGAGATCGTCGAGGGCGGTACGAGCAGTACTTC.

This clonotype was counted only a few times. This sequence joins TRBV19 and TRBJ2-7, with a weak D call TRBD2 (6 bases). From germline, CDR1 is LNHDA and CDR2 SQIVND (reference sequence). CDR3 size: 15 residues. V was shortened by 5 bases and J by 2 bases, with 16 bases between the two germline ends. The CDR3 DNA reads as TGTGCCAGTAGTGTTTCCGGGACTCGTACCTACGAGCAGTACTTC. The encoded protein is CASSVSGTRTYEQYF.

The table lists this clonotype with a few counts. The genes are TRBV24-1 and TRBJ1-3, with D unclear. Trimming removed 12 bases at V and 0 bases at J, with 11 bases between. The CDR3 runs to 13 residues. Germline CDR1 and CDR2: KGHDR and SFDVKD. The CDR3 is CAAKGGSGNTIYF. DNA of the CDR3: TGTGCCGCGAAGGGAGGCTCTGGAAACACCATATATTTT.

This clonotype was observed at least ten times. The CDR3 spells CATRGQDTEAFF. CDR3 bases: TGTGCCACCAGAGGACAGGACACTGAAGCTTTCTTT. This chain connects TRBV15 to TRBJ1-1; 7 bases align to TRBD1. Trimming removed 6 bases from V and 3 bases from J; junction bases left unmatched: 1. Germline V CDR1 and CDR2: LNHNV, YYDKDF (reference sequence). The CDR3 has 12 residues.

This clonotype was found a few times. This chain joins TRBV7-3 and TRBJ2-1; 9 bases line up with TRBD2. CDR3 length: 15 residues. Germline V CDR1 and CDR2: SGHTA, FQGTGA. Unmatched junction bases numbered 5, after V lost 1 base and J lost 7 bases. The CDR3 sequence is CASSLMAGGLNEQFF. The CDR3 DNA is TGTGCCAGCAGCTTAATGGCGGGAGGGCTTAATGAGCAGTTCTTC.